What follows describes a single TCR beta chain. Its antigen is still unknown. The data were taken from a study of tumor-infiltrating lymphocytes in primary liver carcinoma. Study-wide context: The study enrolled male and female patients aged 30 to 69 years. Per sample, productive TCRbeta reads numbered roughly 3.5 to 7.13 million, similar across tissue types.

A primer matching the constant region was used to make TCR beta cDNA from approximately 520 ng of total RNA. What produced the TCR beta libraries was three nested multiplex PCR rounds using slightly modified ARM-PCR. It was with TRBV1-TRBV30 forward primers and a C-beta reverse primer that the first two PCR rounds were run, at around 9 cycles each. TCRdb itself ran the multiplex PCR reads through MiXCR, one entry per CDR3 protein. Of roughly 25,000 distinct CDR3 sequences in the sample, around 78% are singletons; the top ten hold 45% to 50%. Both RNA and DNA were isolated together from about 19-30 mg of bulk tissue that had not been sorted. Patients diagnosed with primary liver carcinoma received treatment through surgical resection. This CDR3 region has 17 residues. Germline CDR1 reads SGHVS; CDR2 reads FQNEAQ. Trimming stripped 5 bases from V and 4 bases from J, with 20 bases between. Findings of the study overall: There were only about 8-25% of top clones found in all five tumor regions.

This TCR was sampled from a man aged 35-49 years with primary liver carcinoma and hepatitis B virus infection. Input material: liver tumor tissue from sampling region 3. Documented subset: tumor region T3, left-lateral pole. The rearrangement links TRBV7-8 to TRBJ2-2, with a weak D call TRBD2 (6 bases). The CDR3 bases are TGTGCCAGCAGCGTCACATCACCGGGACTCATCACCGGGGAGCTGTTTTTT. Its translation is CASSVTSPGLITGELFF.